A selection of T cell receptor beta chains follows, all from one sample in a study of blood T cell repertoires in COVID-19. Profiling relied on immunoSEQ multiplex PCR, and the TCRdb table lists in-frame clones only, not all of them. The repertoire holds roughly 58,000 clones, roughly two thirds seen once, with over 50% in the top ten. The sample was PBMCs or T cells enriched from blood (not recorded which). The receptors were sampled from a woman between 55 and 75 years old who had been exposed to COVID-19. Both conserved end residues are part of each CDR3. A D gene is named only where the DNA matches it firmly. Clone sizes are given selectively: once, few, many, or a class where the clone is expanded.

>TRBV2|TRBD1|TRBJ1-6|NA
CASSWTGFGNSPLHF
TGTGCCAGCAGTTGGACAGGGTTCGGGAATTCACCCCTCCACTTT
>TRBV29-1|NA|TRBJ1-2|NA
CSVDEGEGGYTF
TGCAGCGTTGACGAGGGAGAGGGTGGCTACACCTTC
>TRBV27|TRBD1|TRBJ2-3|NA
CASRGTGTDTQYF
TGTGCCAGCAGGGGGACAGGGACAGATACGCAGTATTTT
>TRBV10-1|TRBD1|TRBJ1-6|once
CASSDRGDSPLHF
TGCGCCAGCAGTGACAGGGGGGATTCACCCCTCCACTTT
>TRBV2|NA|TRBJ1-4|few
CASSVRDSEKLFF
TGTGCCAGCAGTGTCAGGGATAGCGAAAAACTGTTTTTT
>TRBV29-1|TRBD1|TRBJ1-2|NA
CSVGSQGAFYGYTF
TGCAGCGTTGGGTCTCAGGGGGCGTTCTATGGCTACACCTTC
>TRBV2|TRBD2|TRBJ2-7|NA
CASSESGGGPSYEQYF
TGTGCCAGCAGTGAATCGGGGGGAGGGCCCTCCTACGAGCAGTACTTC
>TRBV28|NA|TRBJ1-2|NA
CASSGTGFDYGYTF
TGTGCCAGCAGTGGAACAGGGTTCGACTATGGCTACACCTTC
>TRBV5-1|TRBD1|TRBJ1-1|few
CASKAGTGDPEAFF
TGCGCCAGCAAAGCCGGGACAGGGGACCCAGAAGCTTTCTTT
>TRBV4-1|NA|TRBJ1-4|NA
CASSRGGTEKLFF
TGCGCCAGCAGCCGGGGGGGGACAGAAAAACTGTTTTTT
>TRBV19|TRBD1|TRBJ1-1|NA
CASGRTGTTEAFF
TGTGCCAGTGGCAGGACAGGGACCACTGAAGCTTTCTTT
>TRBV5-1|NA|TRBJ1-2|NA
CASSLGLGAAYGYTF
TGCGCCAGCAGCTTGGGCCTGGGTGCGGCCTATGGCTACACCTTC
>TRBV19|NA|TRBJ2-4|NA
CASSTVYLDIQYF
TGTGCCAGTAGTACGGTGTATCTAGACATTCAGTACTTC
>TRBV7-9|TRBD2|TRBJ2-1|many
CASSLGRLAGKEQFF
TGTGCCAGCAGCTTAGGGAGACTAGCGGGAAAAGAGCAGTTCTTC
>TRBV5-1|NA|TRBJ1-2|NA
CASSLGNGFYGYTF
TGCGCCAGCAGCTTGGGCAATGGCTTTTATGGCTACACCTTC